The present T cell receptor (beta chain) was sequenced within a study of shared clonotypes between healthy human individuals. Each sorted subset replicate got 200 ng genomic DNA, around 29,000 genomes. The protocol was immunoSEQ multiplex PCR, while the TCRdb copy is restricted to in-frame clones and leaves out a portion. The sample holds roughly 680,000 clones; roughly 72% are singletons and the top ten take approximately 1.7%. From germline, CDR1 is LGHNA and CDR2 YNFKEQ. The CDR3 spans 15 residues. Trimming took off 0 bases at V and 6 bases at J, with 14 bases between the two ends. This clone was recorded a few times.

The sample was memory CD4+ T cells sorted from blood. Regarding subset: CD45RA-negative fraction. The source of this sequence is a woman aged 25-40 years in good health. The chain carries TRBV4-2 and TRBJ1-2; D remains ambiguous. Here the CDR3 reads CASSQDRGRSDGYTF. CDR3 coding DNA: TGTGCCAGCAGCCAAGATCGCGGCAGGTCTGATGGCTACACCTTC.